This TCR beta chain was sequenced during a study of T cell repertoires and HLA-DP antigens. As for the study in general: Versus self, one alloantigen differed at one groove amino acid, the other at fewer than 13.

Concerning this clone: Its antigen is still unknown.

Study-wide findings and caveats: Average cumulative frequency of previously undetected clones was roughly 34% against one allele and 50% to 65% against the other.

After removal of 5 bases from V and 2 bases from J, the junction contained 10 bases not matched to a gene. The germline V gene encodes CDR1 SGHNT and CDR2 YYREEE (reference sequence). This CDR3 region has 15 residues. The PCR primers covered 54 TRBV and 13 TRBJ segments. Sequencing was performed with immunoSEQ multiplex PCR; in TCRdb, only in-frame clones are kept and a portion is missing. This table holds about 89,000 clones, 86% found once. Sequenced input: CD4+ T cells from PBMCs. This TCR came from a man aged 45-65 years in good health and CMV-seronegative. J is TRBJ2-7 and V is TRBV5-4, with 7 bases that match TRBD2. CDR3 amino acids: CASSPMGGLPYEQYF. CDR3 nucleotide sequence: TGTGCCAGCAGTCCAATGGGGGGGTTACCCTACGAGCAGTACTTC.